A selection of T cell receptor beta chains follows, all from one sample in a study of shared clonotypes between healthy human individuals. Some clones are missing from TCRdb's copy, which holds only in-frame ones; the method was immunoSEQ multiplex PCR. The sample consists of hundreds of thousands of clones, 92% of them appearing once. What was sequenced was naive CD8+ T cells sorted from blood. All receptors come from a man aged 25-40 years in good health. CDR3s include the opening cysteine and the closing phenylalanine or tryptophan. Fields, in order: V gene, D gene, J gene, clone size, CDR3 protein, CDR3 DNA. The D gene is left open where the match is weak. Clone size is shown for a subset of rows, as once, few, many or a class of expanded clone.

TRBV7-6	.	TRBJ1-3	.	CASSLTQGSTGNTIYF	TGTGCCAGCAGTCTTACTCAGGGGAGTACTGGAAACACCATATATTTT
TRBV6-5	.	TRBJ1-3	.	CASKTSGNTIYF	TGTGCCAGCAAGACCTCTGGAAACACCATATATTTT
TRBV7-9	.	TRBJ2-1	.	CAREADPEHNEQFF	TGTGCCAGGGAAGCGGACCCTGAACACAATGAGCAGTTCTTC
TRBV6-1	.	TRBJ1-1	.	CASSEWGRVVVNTEAFF	TGTGCCAGCAGTGAATGGGGCAGGGTCGTAGTGAACACTGAAGCTTTCTTT
TRBV7-9	.	TRBJ2-5	once	CASSPPVSLHQETQYF	TGTGCCAGCAGCCCCCCGGTGTCATTACACCAAGAGACCCAGTACTTC
TRBV7-2	.	TRBJ1-2	.	CASSFMTDASGGYTF	TGTGCCAGCAGCTTTATGACAGATGCGTCCGGTGGCTACACCTTC
TRBV10-2	TRBD2	TRBJ2-7	.	CASSESGLVRAYEQYF	TGCGCCAGCAGTGAGTCGGGACTAGTACGAGCCTACGAGCAGTACTTC
TRBV5-1	.	TRBJ1-4	once	CASSWTSGDEKLFF	TGCGCCAGCAGCTGGACAAGCGGAGATGAAAAACTGTTTTTT
TRBV18	TRBD2	TRBJ2-7	.	CASSASGRTYEQYF	TGTGCCAGCTCAGCTAGCGGGAGGACCTACGAGCAGTACTTC
TRBV9	.	TRBJ2-1	.	CASSVGGPGGYNEQFF	TGTGCCAGCAGCGTAGGGGGCCCCGGAGGCTACAATGAGCAGTTCTTC
TRBV19	TRBD1	TRBJ2-7	.	CASSSTGGFYEQYF	TGTGCCAGTAGTAGCACAGGGGGCTTCTACGAGCAGTACTTC
TRBV7-9	TRBD1	TRBJ1-1	few	CASSLGQGEAFF	TGTGCCAGCAGCTTAGGACAGGGTGAAGCTTTCTTT
TRBV28	.	TRBJ2-5	.	CASSFADSYPTETQYF	TGTGCCAGCAGTTTCGCGGACTCGTACCCCACGGAGACCCAGTACTTC
TRBV6-1	.	TRBJ1-3	.	CASRKVASGNTIYF	TGTGCCAGCAGGAAGGTTGCTTCTGGAAACACCATATATTTT
TRBV6-1	.	TRBJ2-3	.	CASRNWLALTDTQYF	TGTGCCAGCAGAAATTGGCTAGCCCTCACAGATACGCAGTATTTT
TRBV7-8	.	TRBJ1-5	.	CASSLAGQYSNQPQHF	TGTGCCAGCAGCTTAGCGGGGCAGTATAGCAATCAGCCCCAGCATTTT
TRBV15	.	TRBJ1-1	once	CATQGETEAFF	TGTGCCACCCAAGGGGAAACTGAAGCTTTCTTT
TRBV27	.	TRBJ1-5	few	CASSFQGINQPQHF	TGTGCCAGCAGTTTCCAGGGGATCAATCAGCCCCAGCATTTT
TRBV9	TRBD1	TRBJ1-4	.	CASSDSTGGNEKLFF	TGTGCCAGCAGCGACTCGACAGGGGGGAATGAAAAACTGTTTTTT
TRBV5-1	.	TRBJ2-1	.	CASSMTPRGSGYNEQFF	TGCGCCAGCAGCATGACCCCTAGGGGTAGCGGATACAATGAGCAGTTCTTC
TRBV27	TRBD2	TRBJ2-1	.	CASSLSAEVAGNYNEQFF	TGTGCCAGCAGTTTATCGGCCGAGGTAGCGGGAAACTACAATGAGCAGTTCTTC
TRBV10-3	TRBD1	TRBJ1-2	once	CAISEGQGTNYGYTF	TGTGCCATCAGTGAGGGACAGGGGACTAACTATGGCTACACCTTC
TRBV15	.	TRBJ2-1	.	CATSSLRTGGAPTRSEQFF	TGTGCCACCAGTTCATTGAGAACAGGTGGGGCCCCTACAAGGAGTGAGCAGTTCTTC